This T cell receptor (beta chain) comes out of a study of shared clonotypes between healthy human individuals. General observations from the study: Rarefaction indicated that sorted-subset sequencing remained incomplete although depth was large.

In replicate PCRs of sorted subsets, 150 to 200 ng DNA, 29,000 or so T cell genomes, was used. Assay used: immunoSEQ multiplex PCR; TCRdb lists only in-frame clones, some missing. Of 2 million to 2.5 million clones in the sample, 80% to 95% were seen once. Nashville, Tennessee was home to all donors, each a Caucasian adult. As for this clone: The antigen is not known.

The CDR3 has 15 amino acids. Per germline, CDR1 SGHTA and CDR2 FQGNSA. Trimming cost V 5 bases and J 2 bases; bases outside gene matches: 7. This receptor was identified in a man between 18 and 29 years old in good health. Some clones in this sample may be carry-over from other donors' samples. The sample was naive CD4+ T cells from PBMCs. The subset here: CD45RA+ positively selected. This chain links TRBV7-2 with TRBJ2-7; 9 nucleotides align to TRBD1. The CDR3 protein is CASSRTGTGTYEQYF. The DNA of the CDR3 is TGTGCCAGCAGCCGTACCGGGACAGGGACCTACGAGCAGTACTTC.